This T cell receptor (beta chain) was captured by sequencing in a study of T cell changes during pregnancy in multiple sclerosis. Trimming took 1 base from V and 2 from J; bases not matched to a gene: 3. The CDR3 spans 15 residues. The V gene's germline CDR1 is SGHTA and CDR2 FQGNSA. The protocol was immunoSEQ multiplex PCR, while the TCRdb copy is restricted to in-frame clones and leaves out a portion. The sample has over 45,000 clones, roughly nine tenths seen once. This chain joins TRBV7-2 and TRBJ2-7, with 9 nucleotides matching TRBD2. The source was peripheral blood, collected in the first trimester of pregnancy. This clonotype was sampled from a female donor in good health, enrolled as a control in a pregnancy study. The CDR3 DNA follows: TGTGCCAGCAGCTTAGTGGTAGCGGGAGCCTACGAGCAGTACTTC. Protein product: CASSLVVAGAYEQYF. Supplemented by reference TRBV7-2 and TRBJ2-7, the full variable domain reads GAGVSQSPSNKVTEKGKDVELRCDPISGHTALYWYRQSLGQGLEFLIYFQGNSAPDKSGLPSDRFSAERTGGSVSTLTIQRTQQEDSAVYLCASSLVVAGAYEQYFGPGTRLTVT.